This T cell receptor beta chain was identified during a study of blood T cell repertoires in COVID-19. This CDR3 is 14 amino acids long. CDR1 is SGDLS and CDR2 is YYNGEE in the germline V gene. V was shortened by 3 bases and J by 0 bases, with 9 bases between the two germline ends. Assay: immunoSEQ multiplex PCR; the TCRdb copy retains only in-frame clones and omits some. The data show approximately 410,000 clones, approximately 90% seen once. V is TRBV9 and J is TRBJ1-2; D remains ambiguous. The sequenced sample consisted of peripheral blood. This sequence was found in a woman in her twenties or thirties with active or convalescent COVID-19. The CDR3 is CASSGETSNYGYTF. CDR3 DNA sequence: TGTGCCAGCAGCGGGGAGACATCTAACTATGGCTACACCTTC. The complete variable domain, with remaining parts taken from reference TRBV9 and TRBJ1-2, reads DSGVTQTPKHLITATGQRVTLRCSPRSGDLSVYWYQQSLDQGLQFLIQYYNGEERAKGNILERFSAQQFPDLHSELNLSSLELGDSALYFCASSGETSNYGYTFGSGTRLTVV.